The next 25 T cell receptor beta chains were all read from a single sample in a study of PD-1 blockade in classical Hodgkin lymphoma. Libraries were prepared by immunoSEQ multiplex PCR; TCRdb keeps only in-frame clonotypes and omits some of them. This sample has about 41,000 clones, with around two thirds found just once. Noted time point: cycle 4 day 1 (C4D1), after more than five weeks of nivolumab. No patient escaped relapse after autologous stem cell transplantation, and brentuximab vedotin exposure varied. Sequencing was performed on peripheral blood mononuclear cells (PBMCs), taken before the fourth cycle of nivolumab. These receptors came from a human donor with classical Hodgkin lymphoma.

Relative to its sample, this clone is medium-sized. The chain is built from TRBV4-1 and TRBJ1-5; the D is unclear. This CDR3 region has 20 residues. V gave up 1 base and J gave up 0 bases, with 22 bases separating them. Germline values: CDR1 MGHRA, CDR2 YSYEKL. The CDR3 bases are TGCGCCAGCAGCCAAGCCCCGGTTCCCTCCCTCCGGGTTAGCAATCAGCCCCAGCATTTT. Translation gives CASSQAPVPSLRVSNQPQHF.

The chain couples TRBV18 to TRBJ1-6; 8 nucleotides line up with TRBD1. V gave up 3 bases and J gave up 9 bases; unmatched junction bases: 7. Germline CDR1 reads KGHSH; CDR2 reads LQKENI. The CDR3 has 15 residues. The CDR3 reads CASSPPDREGSPLHF. CDR3 coding DNA: TGTGCCAGCTCACCGCCGGACAGGGAGGGTTCACCCCTCCACTTT.

The CDR3 region is CASSLLKTLSNQPQHF. CDR3 nucleotide sequence: TGTGCCAGCAGTTTATTAAAAACCCTTAGCAATCAGCCCCAGCATTTT. V usage is TRBV28 and J usage is TRBJ1-5; D is uncertain. V was cut by 1 base and J by 0 bases, with 10 bases left in between. CDR1 is MDHEN and CDR2 is SYDVKM in the germline V gene. This CDR3 has 16 amino acids.

This clone was counted a single time. The chain has TRBV7-8 and TRBJ2-5; 7 nucleotides line up with TRBD2. Germline V gene data show CDR1 as SGHVS and CDR2 as FQNEAQ. With 2 bases clipped from V and 7 bases from J, the junction kept 7 bases outside the gene matches. The CDR3 covers 14 residues. As DNA, the CDR3 is TGTGCCAGCAGCTTAACAGCGGGAATAGGGACCCAGTACTTC. It codes for CASSLTAGIGTQYF.

This chain connects TRBV9 to TRBJ2-3, with D unclear. This CDR3 has 14 residues. Germline V lookup: CDR1 SGDLS, CDR2 YYNGEE. Deletions cut 3 bases from V and 3 bases from J, with 11 bases between. DNA of the CDR3: TGTGCCAGCAGCGGGTCGGCAGTAACAGATACGCAGTATTTT. Translated: CASSGSAVTDTQYF.

This clone has a handful of counts. The chain employs TRBV19 and TRBJ2-1; TRBD2 matches 8 bases. Germline lookup yields CDR1 LNHDA and CDR2 SQIVND (reference sequence). The CDR3 runs 15 residues. Unmatched junction bases numbered 14, after V lost 8 bases and J lost 8 bases. The CDR3 nucleotides read TGTGCCAGTGCTACCCCGAGCGGGGGAAGATATGAGCAGTTCTTC. Its protein product is CASATPSGGRYEQFF.

V and J are TRBV5-4 and TRBJ1-1; D is unclear. This CDR3 region has 13 residues. V shed 1 base and J shed 6 bases, with 10 bases lying between them. From germline, CDR1 is SGHNT and CDR2 YYREEE (reference sequence). CDR3 region: CASSLRATAEAFF. CDR3 DNA: TGTGCCAGCAGCTTGAGGGCCACAGCTGAAGCTTTCTTT.

V usage is TRBV4-3 and J usage is TRBJ1-6; weak D call: TRBD1 (6 bases). This CDR3 spans 15 amino acids. Germline V gene sequence: CDR1 LGHNA, CDR2 YSLEER. V gave up 0 bases and J gave up 6 bases, with 9 bases separating them. The CDR3 nucleotides are TGCGCCAGCAGCCAAGATCAACAGGGTAATTCACCCCTCCACTTT. Amino acids: CASSQDQQGNSPLHF.

The chain joins TRBV5-1 to TRBJ2-1; 9 bases fit TRBD1. The length of the CDR3 is 14 residues. Unmatched junction bases numbered 10, after V lost 7 bases and J lost 8 bases. CDR1 and CDR2 from the germline V gene are SGHRS and YFSETQ. CDR3 sequence: CASSSGTGPDEQFF. The CDR3, as DNA: TGCGCCAGCTCCTCCGGGACAGGGCCGGATGAGCAGTTCTTC.

V usage is TRBV29-1 and J usage is TRBJ2-5; D is possibly TRBD2 (6 bases). CDR1 is SQVTM and CDR2 is ANQGSEA in the germline V gene. The V gene lost 6 bases and the J gene lost 2 bases, with 13 bases spanning the gap. The CDR3 extends over 13 amino acids. The CDR3 DNA reads as TGCAGCGTGGAGGGGAATGTACAAGAGACCCAGTACTTC. This encodes CSVEGNVQETQYF. Full variable domain (outside the CDR3, taken from reference TRBV29-1 and TRBJ2-5): SAVISQKPSRDICQRGTSLTIQCQVDSQVTMMFWYRQQPGQSLTLIATANQGSEATYESGFVIDKFPISRPNLTFSTLTVSNMSPEDSSIYLCSVEGNVQETQYFGPGTRLLVL.

The chain joins TRBV7-3 to TRBJ2-5; 10 nucleotides line up with TRBD2. This CDR3 contains 15 residues. Germline V gene lookup returns CDR1 SGHTA and CDR2 FQGTGA. With 5 bases clipped from V and 6 bases from J, the junction kept 9 bases outside the gene matches. CDR3 coding DNA: TGTGCCAGCAGCAGACTAGCGGGCGAGGGTCAGACCCAGTACTTC. Its translation: CASSRLAGEGQTQYF.

This clone was found once. The chain links TRBV10-3 to TRBJ2-3; 7 nucleotides align to TRBD1. The V and J ends lost 10 bases and 2 bases, in that order; junction bases with no gene match: 9. Germline V gene sequence: CDR1 ENHRY, CDR2 SYGVKD. This CDR3 is built from 14 residues. The CDR3 region has the DNA TGTGCCACATCTTCGGGACAGAACACAGATACGCAGTATTTT. This sequence encodes CATSSGQNTDTQYF.

The chain couples TRBV19 to TRBJ1-2, with a weak D call TRBD1 (5 bases). There are 11 residues in the CDR3. Trimming left V 9 bases short and J 4 bases short, with 9 bases between. CDR1 and CDR2 from the germline V gene are LNHDA and SQIVND (reference sequence). The CDR3 region has the DNA TGTGCCAGCAGACAGTCCTATGGCTACACCTTC. Its translation: CASRQSYGYTF.

The chain combines TRBV4-3 with TRBJ1-6; D remains unclear. V was pared by 1 base and J by 4 bases, with 8 bases between. Germline CDR1 reads LGHNA; CDR2 reads YSLEER. The CDR3 consists of 15 residues. The CDR3 protein is CASSQVGPYNSPLHF. Here the CDR3 DNA reads TGCGCCAGCAGCCAAGTAGGCCCATATAATTCACCCCTCCACTTT.

V and J are TRBV6-4 and TRBJ1-1; D unresolved. Deletions cut 2 bases from V and 1 base from J, with 5 bases between. Germline-derived CDR1 and CDR2 are MRHNA and SNTAGT. There are 13 residues in the CDR3. CDR3 amino acids: CASSDRTNTEAFF. The DNA for the CDR3 is TGTGCCAGCAGTGACAGGACGAACACTGAAGCTTTCTTT.

The rearrangement joins TRBV7-8 to TRBJ2-1; D not certain. CDR1 and CDR2 (germline): SGHVS, FQNEAQ. This CDR3 has 14 residues. The V and J ends lost 0 bases and 3 bases respectively, with 6 bases between them. The CDR3 DNA reads TGTGCCAGCAGCTTAGCTTCGGGCTACAATGAGCAGTTCTTC. Protein sequence: CASSLASGYNEQFF.

This clone was detected a few times. The genes are TRBV19 and TRBJ1-5; 9 bases map to TRBD1. Per the germline V gene, CDR1 is LNHDA and CDR2 is SQIVND (reference sequence). The ends lost 0 bases at V and 6 bases at J; junction bases unmatched: 9. The CDR3 consists of 17 residues. CDR3 protein: CASSIDTGTGWVQPQHF. In DNA, the CDR3 is TGTGCCAGTAGTATAGATACCGGGACAGGGTGGGTTCAGCCCCAGCATTTT.

The sample holds a few counts of this clone. This chain links TRBV4-1 with TRBJ1-2, with D perhaps TRBD1 (6 bases). The germline V and J ends were trimmed by 0 bases and 4 bases, with 15 bases remaining between them. In germline, CDR1 is MGHRA, CDR2 YSYEKL. The CDR3 totals 16 residues. The DNA for the CDR3 is TGCGCCAGCAGCCAAGATCCAGGGGACGCGGTCTATGGCTACACCTTC. It encodes CASSQDPGDAVYGYTF.

The chain uses TRBV7-2 and TRBJ1-1, with 7 bases that match TRBD1. Germline loops: CDR1 SGHTA, CDR2 FQGNSA. Trimming removed 5 bases from V and 5 bases from J; junction bases left unmatched: 2. This CDR3 contains 12 residues. The CDR3 DNA follows: TGTGCCAGCAGCCCCAGGGGGACTGAAGCTTTCTTT. Residues: CASSPRGTEAFF.

J is TRBJ2-3 and V is TRBV2; 11 bases map to TRBD2. The CDR3 sequence is 17 residues long. Unmatched junction bases numbered 8, after V lost 2 bases and J lost 4 bases. Germline CDR1 SNHLY, CDR2 FYNNEI. The CDR3 DNA follows: TGTGCCAGCAGTGAATGGGCTAGCGGGGGGTATGCAGATACGCAGTATTTT. Residues: CASSEWASGGYADTQYF.

By its share, this clone is medium-sized. The chain has TRBV9 and TRBJ2-7; the match to TRBD2 covers 9 bases. J was trimmed by 2 bases and V by 4 bases; bases with no gene match: 7. Germline V gene data show CDR1 as SGDLS and CDR2 as YYNGEE. This CDR3 comprises 15 residues. The DNA of the CDR3 is TGTGCCAGCAGCCCAGGACTAGCGCTCCCCTACGAGCAGTACTTC. This encodes CASSPGLALPYEQYF.

The J gene is TRBJ2-1, the V gene TRBV2; no definite D call. Trimming left V 4 bases short and J 4 bases short, with 8 bases between. Germline V gene lookup returns CDR1 SNHLY and CDR2 FYNNEI. CDR3 length: 13 amino acids. CDR3 bases: TGTGCCAGCAGTGTTGTGGGGTACAATGAGCAGTTCTTC. Its translation is CASSVVGYNEQFF.

This clone was found a few times. The V gene is TRBV29-1, the J gene TRBJ1-2, with D possibly being TRBD1 (6 bases). Germline V lookup: CDR1 SQVTM, CDR2 ANQGSEA. There are 12 residues in the CDR3. V was cut by 3 bases and J by 8 bases, with 13 bases left in between. The CDR3 loop reads CSVDFGGLGYTF. CDR3 coding DNA: TGCAGCGTTGATTTTGGGGGGCTGGGCTACACCTTC.

The chain has TRBV9 and TRBJ2-7; 12 bases agree with TRBD2. The CDR3 spans 14 residues. V gave up 0 bases and J gave up 7 bases; unmatched junction bases: 2. CDR1 SGDLS and CDR2 YYNGEE come from the germline V gene. The CDR3 coding sequence is TGTGCCAGCAGCGTAGGAGGACTAGCGGGGGAGCAGTACTTC. This encodes CASSVGGLAGEQYF. Using reference TRBV9 and TRBJ2-7 for the parts outside the CDR3, the full variable domain is DSGVTQTPKHLITATGQRVTLRCSPRSGDLSVYWYQQSLDQGLQFLIQYYNGEERAKGNILERFSAQQFPDLHSELNLSSLELGDSALYFCASSVGGLAGEQYFGPGTRLTVT.

The chain recombines TRBV5-1 with TRBJ2-7; D possibly matches TRBD1 or TRBD2 (5 bases each). This CDR3 has 13 amino acids. Germline V gene lookup returns CDR1 SGHRS and CDR2 YFSETQ. Trimming removed 2 bases at V and 2 bases at J, with 8 bases between. The CDR3 DNA is TGCGCCAGCAGCTTCGGGACGGCCTACGAGCAGTACTTC. The encoded protein is CASSFGTAYEQYF.